This T cell receptor beta chain is drawn from a study of response to subunit inactivated influenza vaccine. TCRdb fed the RT-PCR reads into MiXCR, producing one record per CDR3 protein. This sample has 550,000 to 800,000 distinct CDR3 sequences, with 14% found just once. Comment on this clonotype: Its antigen is as yet unknown.

The ends were cut back, 4 bases at V and 3 bases at J, with 12 bases in the middle. The CDR3 length is 14 residues. Germline V gene sequence: CDR1 SGHRS, CDR2 YFSETQ. General observations from the study: Authors suggested each seasonal influenza vaccination recruits few new T cells.

Sequenced here: PBMCs from blood, sampled 14 days before vaccination. The genes are TRBV5-1 and TRBJ2-3, with D maybe TRBD1 (5 bases). The receptor's source is a man in his fifties or sixties who received an inactivated influenza vaccine. CDR3 in amino acids: CASSILQATDTQYF. The CDR3, as DNA: TGCGCCAGCAGCATACTACAGGCGACAGATACGCAGTATTTT.